The next 21 T cell receptor beta chains were all read from a single sample in a study of follicular helper T cells after annual influenza vaccination. The sample's time point: 2015-2016 season, pre-vaccination. Here immunoSEQ multiplex PCR was the method, and the copy in TCRdb shows in-frame clones only, minus some. This repertoire shows about 2,000 clones, about 87% found once; its top ten account for about 3%. The sequences come from CXCR5- memory CD4+ T cells sorted from blood, collected on the day of influenza vaccination. The source is an adult who received the influenza vaccine.

In this sample, this clone turned up once. V usage is TRBV5-5 and J usage is TRBJ1-3; 9 bases align to TRBD1. The V segment lost 4 bases and the J segment 4 bases; nucleotides outside the gene matches: 9. There are 16 residues in the CDR3. From germline, CDR1 is SGHKS and CDR2 YYEKEE (reference sequence). CDR3 amino acids: CASSAWDRVYGNTIYF. CDR3 DNA: TGTGCCAGCAGCGCCTGGGACAGGGTGTACGGAAACACCATATATTTT.

V and J are TRBV5-4 and TRBJ1-2, with unresolved D. This CDR3 contains 16 residues. The germline V gene encodes CDR1 SGHNT and CDR2 YYREEE (reference sequence). V was clipped by 0 bases and J by 9 bases, with 21 bases between them. For the CDR3, the DNA is TGTGCCAGCAGCTTGGCCAAGGAAGCTGGACTGAGAAGCTACACCTTC. It yields the protein CASSLAKEAGLRSYTF.

The rearrangement links TRBV25-1 to TRBJ2-7; perhaps TRBD2 as D (6 bases). V dropped 5 bases and J dropped 3 bases, with 23 bases sitting between them. The CDR3 is made up of 17 amino acids. The germline V gene encodes CDR1 MGHDK and CDR2 SYGVNS. In nucleotides, the CDR3 is TGTGCCAGCAGTAAGATAGGTTCCGGGCCGGGGGACTACGAGCAGTACTTC. Its translation is CASSKIGSGPGDYEQYF.

The rearrangement joins TRBV6-4 to TRBJ2-5, with TRBD2 identical over 10 bases. The CDR3 is 17 residues long. Germline V gene sequence: CDR1 MRHNA, CDR2 SNTAGT. The V segment lost 0 bases and the J segment 2 bases; nucleotides outside the gene matches: 6. CDR3 in DNA: TGTGCCAGCAGTGACTCGAGACAAGCGGGGGGGCAAGAGACCCAGTACTTC. Translated: CASSDSRQAGGQETQYF.

The chain recombines TRBV5-6 with TRBJ1-4; no definite D call. The CDR3 is made up of 17 amino acids. The ends were cut back, 4 bases at V and 0 bases at J, with 16 bases in the middle. Germline V gene lookup returns CDR1 SGHDT and CDR2 YYEEEE. In DNA, the CDR3 is TGTGCCAGCAGCAATCCCTATAGGCTTGCAACTAATGAAAAACTGTTTTTT. Translating it yields CASSNPYRLATNEKLFF.

The CDR3 loop is CASSPRGPDTIYF. The CDR3 nucleotides are TGTGCCAGCAGCCCCAGGGGGCCCGACACCATATATTTT. The rearrangement uses TRBV7-9 and TRBJ1-3; 8 bases match TRBD1. The V and J ends lost 5 bases and 8 bases, in that order; junction bases with no gene match: 5. CDR3 length equals 13 residues. CDR1 is SEHNR and CDR2 is FQNEAQ in the germline V gene (reference sequence).

This clone has more than one count but fewer than ten. This same CDR3 is encoded by further DNA sequences in the sample. CDR3 nucleotides: TGTGCCAGCAGCTTAGAGTCGGGTAACTATGGCTACACCTTC. Its protein is CASSLESGNYGYTF. The rearrangement joins TRBV7-9 to TRBJ1-2; D remains unclear. This CDR3 has 14 amino acids. The V gene's germline CDR1 is SEHNR and CDR2 FQNEAQ (reference sequence). V gave up 1 base and J gave up 1 base, with 7 bases separating them.

The chain carries TRBV4-3 and TRBJ1-4; TRBD1 agrees at 7 bases. This CDR3 has 16 amino acids. Germline V gives CDR1 LGHNA, CDR2 YSLEER. V lost 0 bases to trimming and J lost 8 bases; unmatched junction nucleotides: 9. The CDR3 protein is CASSQDIRGSREKLFF. The CDR3, as DNA: TGCGCCAGCAGCCAAGATATCAGGGGGAGTCGAGAAAAACTGTTTTTT.

The genes are TRBV6-6 and TRBJ1-5; D unresolved. CDR3 length equals 14 residues. The V gene lost 2 bases and the J gene lost 6 bases, with 11 bases spanning the gap. From germline, CDR1 is MNHNY and CDR2 SVGAGI (reference sequence). As DNA, the CDR3 is TGTGCCAGCAGTTACGTTGGGTCAGGTCAGCCCCAGCATTTT. It encodes CASSYVGSGQPQHF.

This chain joins TRBV18 and TRBJ2-7, with D possibly being TRBD1 or TRBD2 (5 bases each). Germline loops: CDR1 KGHSH, CDR2 LQKENI. The CDR3 is made up of 15 amino acids. V gave up 0 bases and J gave up 9 bases, with 18 bases separating them. CDR3 bases: TGTGCCAGCTCACCACCGGGACCGACTACCCCAAGGCAGTACTTC. Amino acid sequence: CASSPPGPTTPRQYF.

This clone occurred once. The chain is built from TRBV2 and TRBJ2-3; unclear D gene. The V end lost 4 bases, the J end lost 1 base, and 12 bases lay between the germline ends. The CDR3 has 15 amino acids. CDR1 is SNHLY, CDR2 FYNNEI, per germline. Here the CDR3 reads CASSVPTGGTDTQYF. CDR3 DNA sequence: TGTGCCAGCAGTGTCCCCACTGGGGGCACAGATACGCAGTATTTT.

This sequence joins TRBV14 and TRBJ1-1; D is unresolved. The CDR3 sequence is 12 residues long. V was cut by 2 bases and J by 1 base, with 2 bases left in between. Germline CDR1 is SGHDN and CDR2 is FVKESK. DNA of the CDR3: TGTGCCAGCAGCCAAAAGAACACTGAAGCTTTCTTT. Residues: CASSQKNTEAFF.

The chain uses TRBV5-4 and TRBJ1-1, with 7 bases fitting TRBD1. With V trimmed by 7 bases and J by 2 bases, 11 bases remained unmatched. Germline V gene lookup returns CDR1 SGHNT and CDR2 YYREEE (reference sequence). CDR3 length: 15 residues. The CDR3: CASGWVDRPNTEAFF. CDR3 DNA: TGTGCCAGCGGGTGGGTGGACAGGCCAAACACTGAAGCTTTCTTT.

The chain couples TRBV19 to TRBJ1-4; 7 nucleotides agree with TRBD1. CDR1 LNHDA and CDR2 SQIVND come from the germline V gene (reference sequence). V gave up 6 bases and J gave up 7 bases; unmatched junction bases: 8. This CDR3 is built from 14 residues. The CDR3 DNA reads as TGTGCCAGTAGAACCGACGGGACAGTTGAAAAACTGTTTTTT. It yields the protein CASRTDGTVEKLFF.

V gene TRBV9 combines with J gene TRBJ2-7; 9 nucleotides match TRBD2. This CDR3 has 14 residues. V was pared by 4 bases and J by 6 bases, with 8 bases of the junction left unmatched. Looked up from germline, CDR1 is SGDLS and CDR2 is YYNGEE. The CDR3 protein is CASSPRSSGGEQYF. In nucleotides, the CDR3 is TGTGCCAGCAGCCCGCGTAGTAGCGGGGGCGAGCAGTACTTC.

The chain carries TRBV6-1 and TRBJ1-6; 7 positions agree with TRBD1. The J segment lost 10 bases and the V segment lost 3 bases, leaving 3 bases of the junction unmatched. CDR1 is MNHNS and CDR2 is SASEGT in the germline V gene. CDR3 size: 13 residues. The CDR3 DNA sequence: TGTGCCAGCAGTGAGACAGGGAGATCACCCCTCCACTTT. Its protein is CASSETGRSPLHF.

This clone is a singleton in its sample. The V gene is TRBV6-6, the J gene TRBJ2-7; D not certain. In germline, CDR1 is MNHNY, CDR2 SVGAGI (reference sequence). This CDR3 contains 15 residues. V was clipped by 6 bases and J by 3 bases, with 18 bases between them. CDR3 in amino acids: CASSPSEAGRYEQYF. The CDR3 DNA reads TGTGCCAGCAGCCCTTCCGAGGCAGGCCGCTACGAGCAGTACTTC.

The V call is TRBV28, the J call TRBJ1-1; D is possibly TRBD1 (6 bases). Germline values: CDR1 MDHEN, CDR2 SYDVKM. The CDR3 is 13 residues long. Trimming pared 7 bases from V and 7 bases from J, leaving 16 bases between. The CDR3 protein is CASMVGGLFEAFF. In nucleotides, the CDR3 is TGTGCCAGCATGGTGGGGGGGCTGTTTGAAGCTTTCTTT.

The chain recombines TRBV7-8 with TRBJ1-5, with D hard to call. Trimming pared 5 bases from V and 4 bases from J, leaving 18 bases between. Germline CDR1 SGHVS, CDR2 FQNEAQ. The CDR3 spans 16 residues. DNA of the CDR3: TGTGCCAGCAGCCCCCGCGGGCCTCGGCGGAATCAGCCCCAGCATTTT. Its translation is CASSPRGPRRNQPQHF.

This clone was found a few times. V gene TRBV19 combines with J gene TRBJ1-1; D possibly corresponds to TRBD1 (6 bases). CDR3 size: 13 residues. V was trimmed by 8 bases and J by 1 base, leaving 11 bases between them. Germline CDR1 and CDR2: LNHDA and SQIVND (reference sequence). CDR3 in DNA: TGTGCCAGTTCGGACAGACCGAACACTGAAGCTTTCTTT. Its translation is CASSDRPNTEAFF.

This chain joins TRBV6-5 and TRBJ1-1; D is ambiguous. The V gene lost 0 bases and the J gene lost 5 bases, with 13 bases spanning the gap. Germline loops: CDR1 MNHEY, CDR2 SVGAGI. CDR3 length: 15 amino acids. DNA of the CDR3: TGTGCCAGCAGTTACTCGCGGAGCCAGTGGACTGAAGCTTTCTTT. Translation gives CASSYSRSQWTEAFF.